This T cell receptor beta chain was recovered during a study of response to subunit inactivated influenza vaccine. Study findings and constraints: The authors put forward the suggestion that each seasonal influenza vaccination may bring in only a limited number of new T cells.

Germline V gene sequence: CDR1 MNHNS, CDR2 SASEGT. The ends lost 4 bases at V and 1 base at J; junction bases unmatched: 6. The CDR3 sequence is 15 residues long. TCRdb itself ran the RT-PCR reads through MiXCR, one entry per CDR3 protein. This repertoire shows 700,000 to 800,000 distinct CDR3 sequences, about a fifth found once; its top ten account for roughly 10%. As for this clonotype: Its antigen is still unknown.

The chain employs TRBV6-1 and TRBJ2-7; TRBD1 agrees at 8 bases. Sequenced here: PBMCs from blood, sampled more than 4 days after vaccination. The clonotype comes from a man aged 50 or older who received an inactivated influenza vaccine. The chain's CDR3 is CASSVTGVGSYEQYF. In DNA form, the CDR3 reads TGTGCCAGCAGTGTGACAGGGGTGGGGTCCTACGAGCAGTACTTC.